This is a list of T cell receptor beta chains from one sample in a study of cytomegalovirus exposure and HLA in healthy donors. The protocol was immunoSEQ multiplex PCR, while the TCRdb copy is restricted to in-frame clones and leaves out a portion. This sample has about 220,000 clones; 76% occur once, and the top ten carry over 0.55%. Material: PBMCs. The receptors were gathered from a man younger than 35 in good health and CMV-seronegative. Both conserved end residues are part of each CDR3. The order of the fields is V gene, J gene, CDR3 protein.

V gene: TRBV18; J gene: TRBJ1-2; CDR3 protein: CASSLYDTRTGSPYTF
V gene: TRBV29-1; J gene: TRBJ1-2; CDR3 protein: CSVEGRGRDYGYTF
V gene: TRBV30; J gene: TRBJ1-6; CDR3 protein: CAFNPTGGRGSPLHF
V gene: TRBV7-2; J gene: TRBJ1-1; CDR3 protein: CAVVRDRTRGRNTEAFF
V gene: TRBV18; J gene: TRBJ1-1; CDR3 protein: CASSDRWRNTEAFF
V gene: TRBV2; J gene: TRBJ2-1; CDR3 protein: CASGWGVNNEQFF
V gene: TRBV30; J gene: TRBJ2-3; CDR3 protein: CAWTRAGSPPTQYF
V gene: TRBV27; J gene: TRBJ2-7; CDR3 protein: CASRFQGAVKYEQYF
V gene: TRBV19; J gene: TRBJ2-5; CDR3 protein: CASSFPPGGGETQYF
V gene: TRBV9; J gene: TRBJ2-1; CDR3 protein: CASSVGDWDEQFF
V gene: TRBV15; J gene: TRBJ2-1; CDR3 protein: CATSRDRTPASGRLQDEQFF
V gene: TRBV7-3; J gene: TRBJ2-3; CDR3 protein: CASSLKGGTDTQYF
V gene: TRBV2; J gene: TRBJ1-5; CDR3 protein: CASREDRDQPQHF
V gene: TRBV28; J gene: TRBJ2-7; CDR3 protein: CASIPAQREGRYEQYF
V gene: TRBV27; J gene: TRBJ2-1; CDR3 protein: CASSPLPTGGTHNEQFF
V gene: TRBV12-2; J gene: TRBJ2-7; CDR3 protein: CASLDSGQAYEQYF
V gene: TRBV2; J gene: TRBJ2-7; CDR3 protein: CASSGQGISYEQYF
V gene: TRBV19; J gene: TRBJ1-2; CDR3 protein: CASSMDRGYGYTF
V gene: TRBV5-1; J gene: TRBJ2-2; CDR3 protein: CASSLDGEGGELFF
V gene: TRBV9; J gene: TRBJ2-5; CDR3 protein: CASSVQPSGPGLAQYF
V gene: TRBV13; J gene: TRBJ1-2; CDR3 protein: CASSIGTTGFAYGYTF
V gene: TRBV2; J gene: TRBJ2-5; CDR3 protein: CASEPRETQYF
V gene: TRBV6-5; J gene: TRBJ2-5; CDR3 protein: CASSSFPGGASETQYF
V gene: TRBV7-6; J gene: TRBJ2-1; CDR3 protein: CASRRVSYNEQFF
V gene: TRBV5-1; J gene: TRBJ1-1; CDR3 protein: CASSTGQATEAFF
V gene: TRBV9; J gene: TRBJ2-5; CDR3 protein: CASSRPSGDPYQETQYF
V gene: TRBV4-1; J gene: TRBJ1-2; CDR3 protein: CASSLRAQGGVGGYTF
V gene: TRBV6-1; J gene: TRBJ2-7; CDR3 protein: CASSLNGAGPYEQYF
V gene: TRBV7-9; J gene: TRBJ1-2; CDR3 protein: CASSPWTGGEDGYTF
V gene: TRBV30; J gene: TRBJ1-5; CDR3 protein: CAWSAGQGRNQPQHF
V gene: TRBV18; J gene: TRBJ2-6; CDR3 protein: CASSPVQSSGANVLTF
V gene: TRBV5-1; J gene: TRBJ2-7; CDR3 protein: CASSPRRTSGTWTYEQYF
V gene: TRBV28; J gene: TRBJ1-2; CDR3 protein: CAVISGDFGIDGYTF
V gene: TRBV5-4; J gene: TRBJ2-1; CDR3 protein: CASTPSRSSGNNEQFF
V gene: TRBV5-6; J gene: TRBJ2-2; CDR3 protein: CASSSGKGTGELFF
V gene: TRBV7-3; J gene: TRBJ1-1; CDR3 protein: CASSLIGRGTEAFF
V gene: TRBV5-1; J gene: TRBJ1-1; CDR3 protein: CASSLGDRTSTEAFF
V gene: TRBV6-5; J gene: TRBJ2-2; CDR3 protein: CASSYSAIWEAGELFF
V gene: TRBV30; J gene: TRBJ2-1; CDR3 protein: CAWSVLGRTEQFF
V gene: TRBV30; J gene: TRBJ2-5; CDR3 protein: CAWSDGYQETQYF
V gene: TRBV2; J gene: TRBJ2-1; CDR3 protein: CASRLGLAGTYNEQFF
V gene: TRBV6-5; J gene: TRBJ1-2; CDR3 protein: CASCRDRTNYGYTF